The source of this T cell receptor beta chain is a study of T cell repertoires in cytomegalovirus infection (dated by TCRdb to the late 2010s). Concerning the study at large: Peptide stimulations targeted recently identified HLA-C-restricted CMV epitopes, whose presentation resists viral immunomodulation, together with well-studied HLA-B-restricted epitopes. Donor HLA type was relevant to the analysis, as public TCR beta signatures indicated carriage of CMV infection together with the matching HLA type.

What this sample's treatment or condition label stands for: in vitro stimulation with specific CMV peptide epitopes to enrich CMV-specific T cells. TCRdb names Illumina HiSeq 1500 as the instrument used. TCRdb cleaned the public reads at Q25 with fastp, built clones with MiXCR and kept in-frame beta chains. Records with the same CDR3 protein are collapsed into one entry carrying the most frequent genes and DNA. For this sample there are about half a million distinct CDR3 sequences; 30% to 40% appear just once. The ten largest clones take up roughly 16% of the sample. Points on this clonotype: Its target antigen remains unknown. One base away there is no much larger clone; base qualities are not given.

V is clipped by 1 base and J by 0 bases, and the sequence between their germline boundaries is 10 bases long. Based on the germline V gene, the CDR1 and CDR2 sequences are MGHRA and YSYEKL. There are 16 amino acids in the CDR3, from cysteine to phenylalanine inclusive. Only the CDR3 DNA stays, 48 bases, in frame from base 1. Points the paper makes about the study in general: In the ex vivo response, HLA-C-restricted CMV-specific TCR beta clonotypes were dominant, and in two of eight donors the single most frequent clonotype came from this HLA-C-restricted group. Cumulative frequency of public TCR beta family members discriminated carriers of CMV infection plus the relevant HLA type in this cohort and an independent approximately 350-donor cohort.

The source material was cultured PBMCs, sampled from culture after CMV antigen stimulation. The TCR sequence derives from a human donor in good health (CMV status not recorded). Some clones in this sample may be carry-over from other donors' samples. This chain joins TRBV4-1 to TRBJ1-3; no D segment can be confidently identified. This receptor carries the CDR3 CASSQGLSPSGNTIYF. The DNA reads TGCGCCAGCAGCCAAGGGCTGAGTCCCTCTGGAAACACCATATATTTT.